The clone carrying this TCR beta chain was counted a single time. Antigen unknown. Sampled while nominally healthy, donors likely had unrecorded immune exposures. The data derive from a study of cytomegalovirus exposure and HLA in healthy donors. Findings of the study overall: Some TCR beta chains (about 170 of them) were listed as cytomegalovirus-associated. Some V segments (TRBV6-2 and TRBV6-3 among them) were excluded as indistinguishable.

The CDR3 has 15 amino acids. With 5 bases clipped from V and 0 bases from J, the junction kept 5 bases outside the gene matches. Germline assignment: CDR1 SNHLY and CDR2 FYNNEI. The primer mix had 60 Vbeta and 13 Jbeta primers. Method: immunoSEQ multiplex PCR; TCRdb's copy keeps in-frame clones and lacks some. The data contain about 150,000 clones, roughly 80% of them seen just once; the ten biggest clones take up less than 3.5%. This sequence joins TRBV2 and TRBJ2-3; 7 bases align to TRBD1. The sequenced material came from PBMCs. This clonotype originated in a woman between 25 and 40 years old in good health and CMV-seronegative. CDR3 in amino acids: CASSRDRSSTDTQYF. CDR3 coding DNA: TGTGCCAGCAGTCGGGACAGATCTAGCACAGATACGCAGTATTTT.